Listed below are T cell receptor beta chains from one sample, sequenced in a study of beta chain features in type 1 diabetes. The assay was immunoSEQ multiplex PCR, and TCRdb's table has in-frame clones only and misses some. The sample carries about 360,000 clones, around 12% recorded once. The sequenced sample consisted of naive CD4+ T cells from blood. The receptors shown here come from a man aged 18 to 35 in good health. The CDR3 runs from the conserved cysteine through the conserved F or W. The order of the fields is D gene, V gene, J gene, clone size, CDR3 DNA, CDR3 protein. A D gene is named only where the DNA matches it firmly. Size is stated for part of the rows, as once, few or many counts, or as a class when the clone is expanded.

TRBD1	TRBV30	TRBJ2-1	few	TGTGCCTGGGGGGGACAGAAGCCGAACAATGAGCAGTTCTTC	CAWGGQKPNNEQFF
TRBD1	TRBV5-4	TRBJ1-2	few	TGTGCCAGCAGCTCCGACAGGGCAATTCGAAATGGCTACACCTTC	CASSSDRAIRNGYTF
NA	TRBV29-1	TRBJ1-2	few	TGCAGCGTTGAAGATCGGGGGGCCGGCGGTAACTATGGCTACACCTTC	CSVEDRGAGGNYGYTF
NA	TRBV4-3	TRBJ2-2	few	TGCGCCAGCAGCCAAGAACTCGCCGGCACCGGGGAGCTGTTTTTT	CASSQELAGTGELFF
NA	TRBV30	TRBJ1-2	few	TGTGCCTGGAGTGTACTTGGGGGGAACTATGGCTACACCTTC	CAWSVLGGNYGYTF
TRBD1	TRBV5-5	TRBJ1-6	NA	TGTGCCAGCAGCGTCTCCTTGGGACAGGGTGTATCACCCCTCCACTTT	CASSVSLGQGVSPLHF
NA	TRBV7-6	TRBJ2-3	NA	TGTGCCAGCAGCTTAACTACAGGGTACGACACAGATACGCAGTATTTT	CASSLTTGYDTDTQYF
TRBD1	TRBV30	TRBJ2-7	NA	TGTGCCTGGAGAGACGCGGACAGGGGCCATTCCTACGAGCAGTACTTC	CAWRDADRGHSYEQYF
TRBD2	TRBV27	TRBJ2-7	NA	TGTGCCACCCTCCCTGGGCGCGGGGGCTCCTACGAGCAGTACTTC	CATLPGRGGSYEQYF
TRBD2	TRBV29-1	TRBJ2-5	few	TGCAGCGCTATCTTAGCGGGGGGATTACAAGAGACCCAGTACTTC	CSAILAGGLQETQYF
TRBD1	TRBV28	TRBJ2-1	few	TGTGCCAGCAGGACCGGGACAGACTACAATGAGCAGTTCTTC	CASRTGTDYNEQFF
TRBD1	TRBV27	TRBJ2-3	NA	TGTGCCAGCAGTTCCAGACAGGGCCGCACAGATACGCAGTATTTT	CASSSRQGRTDTQYF
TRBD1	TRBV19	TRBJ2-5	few	TGTGCCAGTCAATCGGACAGGGGTCCCCAAGAGACCCAGTACTTC	CASQSDRGPQETQYF
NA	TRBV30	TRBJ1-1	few	TGTGCCTGGAGTGTACGGCAGGGTCACACTGAAGCTTTCTTT	CAWSVRQGHTEAFF
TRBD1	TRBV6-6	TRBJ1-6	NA	TGTGCCAGCAGTTACCGGGGACAGGGAAATTCACCCCTCCACTTT	CASSYRGQGNSPLHF
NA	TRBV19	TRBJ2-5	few	TGTGCCAGTAGTCCGTCCGGGACTTACATGACCCAGTACTTC	CASSPSGTYMTQYF
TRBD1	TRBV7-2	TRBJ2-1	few	TGTGCCAGCAGCTCGTTACAGGGGGAGCAGTTCTTC	CASSSLQGEQFF
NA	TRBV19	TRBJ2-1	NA	TGTGCCAGTAGGCTTCAGGGTAGGCAATTGTCCTACAATGAGCAGTTCTTC	CASRLQGRQLSYNEQFF
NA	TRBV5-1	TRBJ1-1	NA	TGCGCCAGCCACGGGGGGGGAGGAAACACTGAAGCTTTCTTT	CASHGGGGNTEAFF